The 8 T cell receptor beta chains below were found in one sample sequenced in a study of control samples from healthy donors and cancer patients. Only in-frame clones appear in the TCRdb table, and some are missing; sequencing was by immunoSEQ multiplex PCR. The table records approximately 170,000 clones, 80% to 95% of them present only once. The sample comprised blood. These receptors originate from a woman aged 25 to 39 in good health.

This clone came up once. This chain joins TRBV3-1 (or the pseudogene TRBV3-2) and TRBJ2-3, with D tentatively TRBD2 (5 bases). Between the trimmed V and J ends, which lost 4 bases and 2 bases, there was a span of 16 bases. Germline V lookup: CDR1 LGHDT, CDR2 YNNKEL (reference sequence). The CDR3 covers 16 residues. The CDR3 reads CASSLLDLFLTDTQYF. The CDR3 DNA sequence: TGTGCCAGCAGCCTACTAGACCTCTTTCTCACAGATACGCAGTATTTT.

The rearrangement links TRBV23-1 to TRBJ2-5; D gene uncertain. TRBV23-1 is recorded as an ORF, its role being uncertain. The V and J ends lost 5 bases and 4 bases respectively, with 8 bases between them. The CDR3 is made up of 12 amino acids. CDR3 amino acids: CASSVFLETQYF. The CDR3 nucleotides are TGCGCCAGCAGTGTATTCCTAGAGACCCAGTACTTC.

In DNA form, the CDR3 reads TGTGCCAGCAGCTTGGGGACAGGGGGCTACGAGCAGTACTTC. Its protein product is CASSLGTGGYEQYF. The rearrangement joins TRBV11-1 to TRBJ2-7; 11 bases line up with TRBD1. Germline V CDR1 and CDR2: SGHAT, FQDESV (reference sequence). This CDR3 is built from 14 residues. J was trimmed by 3 bases and V by 3 bases; bases with no gene match: 1. Full variable domain (rest looked up from reference TRBV11-1 and TRBJ2-7): EAEVAQSPRYKITEKSQAVAFWCDPISGHATLYWYRQILGQGPELLVQFQDESVVDDSQLPKDRFSAERLKGVDSTLKIQPAELGDSAMYLCASSLGTGGYEQYFGPGTRLTVT.

The gene calls are TRBV7-9 and TRBJ2-2; D call uncertain. CDR1 and CDR2 (germline): SEHNR, FQNEAQ (reference sequence). The ends were cut back, 0 bases at V and 6 bases at J, with 5 bases in the middle. This CDR3 has 13 residues. In DNA, the CDR3 is TGTGCCAGCAGCTTAGCCAGCCCCGGGGAGCTGTTTTTT. Protein product: CASSLASPGELFF.

The genes are TRBV28 and TRBJ2-7; 9 bases line up with TRBD2. CDR3 length equals 16 residues. J lost 3 bases, V lost 5 bases, and 11 bases had no gene match. Germline CDR1 reads MDHEN; CDR2 reads SYDVKM. The CDR3 loop is CASSLPFAGGLYEQYF. Written as DNA, the CDR3 is TGTGCCAGCAGTCTCCCCTTTGCGGGAGGGCTCTACGAGCAGTACTTC.

The genes are TRBV20-1 and TRBJ2-7, with TRBD2 identical over 8 bases. Germline V CDR1 and CDR2: DFQATT, SNEGSKA (reference sequence). This CDR3 is 11 amino acids long. CDR3 region: CSGGGQYEQYF. The CDR3 DNA reads as TGCTCCGGGGGGGGGCAGTACGAGCAGTACTTC.

The chain uses TRBV12-5 and TRBJ2-7; 7 nucleotides line up with TRBD1. CDR1 and CDR2 (germline): LGHNT, FRNRAP. Unmatched junction bases numbered 2, after V lost 3 bases and J lost 0 bases. The CDR3 has 14 residues. DNA of the CDR3: TGTGCTAGTGGTTTCCGGGACAGCTCCTACGAGCAGTACTTC. As protein: CASGFRDSSYEQYF.

In its sample, this clone was seen a few times. V and J are TRBV6-5 and TRBJ1-1; 7 bases match TRBD1. Germline V gene lookup returns CDR1 MNHEY and CDR2 SVGAGI. The V segment lost 8 bases and the J segment 3 bases; nucleotides outside the gene matches: 6. The CDR3 extends over 13 amino acids. The CDR3 nucleotides are TGTGCCAGCGGGGACAGAGGACACACTGAAGCTTTCTTT. It translates to CASGDRGHTEAFF.